This T cell receptor beta chain is drawn from a study of T cell responses to AZD1222 COVID-19 vaccine. Germline values: CDR1 MNHEY, CDR2 SVGAGI. The length of the CDR3 is 15 residues. V was shortened by 2 bases and J by 2 bases, with 12 bases between the two germline ends. TCRdb keeps only in-frame clones here, not all; method: immunoSEQ multiplex PCR. This sample has over 100,000 clones; about 86% occur once, and the top ten carry approximately 12%. General study results and limits: Increases in Spike-specific TCR breadth and depth were seen after two AZD1222 doses. Reports indicate that nearly half of spike-specific TCRs are directed at unmutated variant regions. The sample set comprised mostly white British donors with more females, and clonal diversity was possibly underestimated. Only 5 to 7 AZD1222 recipients tested seropositive at baseline.

Worth noting for this clone: Its target is unknown.

The clonotype originates from an adult in good health. The sequences come from peripheral blood, collected on day 0 of AZD1222 vaccination. This chain links TRBV6-5 with TRBJ1-1; possibly TRBD1 for D (6 bases). The CDR3 DNA is TGTGCCAGCAGTTACGAACAGGGTGACAACACTGAAGCTTTCTTT. This codes for CASSYEQGDNTEAFF.